One sample yielded the 19 T cell receptor beta chains listed below, sequenced in a study of shared clonotypes between healthy human individuals. Profiled with immunoSEQ multiplex PCR; TCRdb holds only in-frame clones, not every one. The repertoire holds roughly 1.4 million clones, approximately 98.5% seen once, with roughly 0.35% in the top ten. Sequenced sample: naive CD4+ T cells sorted from blood. Subset meaning: CD45RA+ positively selected. The receptors stem from a man aged 25 to 40 in good health.

The CDR3 DNA reads as TGTGCCAGCAGTCCTCCTAGGGACAGGCTCCTTTACTTTAACTATGGCTACACCTTC. Translating gives CASSPPRDRLLYFNYGYTF. The chain combines TRBV5-7 with TRBJ1-2; 8 nucleotides agree with TRBD1. TRBV5-7 is filed as an ORF, its function uncertain. V trimming: 5 bases; J trimming: 1 base; junction bases outside the gene matches: 19. The length of the CDR3 is 19 residues.

This chain uses TRBV5-1 with TRBJ1-1; 9 bases are a match to TRBD1. CDR3 size: 15 residues. The V segment lost 1 base and the J segment 4 bases; nucleotides outside the gene matches: 5. In germline, CDR1 is SGHRS, CDR2 YFSETQ. The chain's CDR3 is CASSLTGTGRTEAFF. The CDR3 DNA is TGCGCCAGCAGCTTGACCGGGACAGGGCGCACTGAAGCTTTCTTT.

V gene TRBV19 combines with J gene TRBJ2-3, with 9 positions matching TRBD2. CDR1 is LNHDA, CDR2 SQIVND, per germline (reference sequence). The CDR3 runs to 16 residues. Losses at the gene ends were 5 bases for V and 3 bases for J; bases not matched to a gene: 9. CDR3 nucleotide sequence: TGTGCCAGTAGTCTGGAGGCGGGAGGGGTTACAGATACGCAGTATTTT. Translated, it gives CASSLEAGGVTDTQYF.

This chain links TRBV5-1 with TRBJ2-3, with a possible D match to TRBD1 (5 bases). The germline V and J ends were trimmed by 4 bases and 3 bases, with 12 bases remaining between them. Germline V gene lookup returns CDR1 SGHRS and CDR2 YFSETQ. CDR3 length: 14 amino acids. CDR3 sequence reads: CASSPGRVTDTQYF. In nucleotides, the CDR3 is TGCGCCAGCAGCCCGGGCAGGGTAACAGATACGCAGTATTTT.

The V and J genes are TRBV6-6 and TRBJ2-3; possibly TRBD2 for D (5 bases). The V end was cut by 0 bases, the J end by 8 bases, with 12 bases between. Looked up from germline, CDR1 is MNHNY and CDR2 is SVGAGI (reference sequence). The CDR3 contains 14 residues. CDR3 residues: CASSYSKVEGTQYF. DNA of the CDR3: TGTGCCAGCAGTTACTCCAAGGTTGAGGGTACGCAGTATTTT.

About this clone itself: Other DNA variants within this sample encode the same CDR3. The chain has TRBV5-1 and TRBJ2-7; 8 bases agree with TRBD2. Trimming removed 3 bases from V and 2 bases from J; junction bases left unmatched: 7. This CDR3 contains 15 residues. Germline CDR1 SGHRS, CDR2 YFSETQ. This CDR3 is CASSSGLAGPYEQYF. CDR3 nucleotides: TGCGCCAGCAGCTCCGGGTTAGCGGGGCCCTACGAGCAGTACTTC.

V is TRBV5-1 and J is TRBJ1-5; weak D call: TRBD1 (5 bases). Trimming shortened V by 0 bases and J by 8 bases, and 12 bases separated the two germline ends. This CDR3 region has 14 residues. The germline CDR1 and CDR2 sequences are SGHRS and YFSETQ. For the CDR3, the DNA is TGCGCCAGCAGCTTGGGGGGCAGGGCTGAGCCCCAGCATTTT. Protein product: CASSLGGRAEPQHF.

The chain is built from TRBV4-3 and TRBJ1-2; no reliable D call. Germline V gene data show CDR1 as LGHNA and CDR2 as YSLEER. V lost 3 bases, J lost 4 bases, and 12 bases lay in between. The CDR3 is 14 residues long. CDR3 sequence: CASSQVLGSYGYTF. CDR3 DNA: TGCGCCAGCAGCCAGGTACTAGGGTCCTATGGCTACACCTTC.

The chain employs TRBV19 and TRBJ1-5; D is perhaps TRBD1 (5 bases). The V gene's germline CDR1 is LNHDA and CDR2 SQIVND (reference sequence). The CDR3 is 14 amino acids. The ends were cut back, 6 bases at V and 0 bases at J, with 9 bases in the middle. The CDR3 DNA reads TGTGCCAGTAGGGGACGGGCTAGCAATCAGCCCCAGCATTTT. This gives the protein CASRGRASNQPQHF.

The rearrangement joins TRBV6-4 to TRBJ2-2; D is perhaps TRBD1 (6 bases). This CDR3 region has 14 residues. CDR1 is MRHNA and CDR2 is SNTAGT in the germline V gene. Trimming took off 4 bases at V and 4 bases at J, with 10 bases between the two ends. This CDR3 reads CASSAQGTTGELFF. In DNA form, the CDR3 reads TGTGCCAGCAGTGCACAGGGTACCACCGGGGAGCTGTTTTTT.

The chain has TRBV18 and TRBJ1-2, with 8 bases matching TRBD1. Germline-derived CDR1 and CDR2 are KGHSH and LQKENI. V trimming: 3 bases; J trimming: 4 bases; junction bases outside the gene matches: 4. CDR3 length: 14 residues. CDR3 bases: TGTGCCAGCTCACCGGACAGGGAACCCTATGGCTACACCTTC. This codes for CASSPDREPYGYTF. Combining the CDR3 with reference TRBV18 and TRBJ1-2 gives the whole variable domain NAGVMQNPRHLVRRRGQEARLRCSPMKGHSHVYWYRQLPEEGLKFMVYLQKENIIDESGMPKERFSAEFPKEGPSILRIQQVVRGDSAAYFCASSPDREPYGYTFGSGTRLTVV.

Worth noting for this clone: The same CDR3 is also encoded by other DNA sequences in this sample. This rearrangement joins TRBV30 to TRBJ2-1, with 9 nucleotides matching TRBD1. CDR1 GTSNPN and CDR2 SVGIG come from the germline V gene (reference sequence). CDR3 size: 14 residues. The V gene end was trimmed by 4 bases and the J gene end by 8 bases; junction bases not matched to a gene: 9. Here the CDR3 reads CAWNPATGGDEQFF. CDR3 sequence (DNA): TGTGCCTGGAACCCCGCGACAGGGGGGGATGAGCAGTTCTTC.

This clone was observed a single time. This chain uses TRBV5-3 with TRBJ2-7; 12 bases match TRBD2. TRBV5-3 is an ORF; its function is uncertain. With V trimmed by 6 bases and J by 4 bases, 2 bases remained unmatched. The CDR3 has 13 amino acids. CDR3 DNA sequence: TGTGCCAGAAATCTAGCGGGAGGGTACGAGCAGTACTTC. Its translation: CARNLAGGYEQYF.

This chain connects TRBV15 to TRBJ1-1; D perhaps matches TRBD1 (6 bases). Trimming cost V 7 bases and J 9 bases, with 12 bases left between them. Per germline, CDR1 LNHNV and CDR2 YYDKDF (reference sequence). The CDR3 is 11 residues long. Here the CDR3 reads CATTYQGQAFF. CDR3 DNA sequence: TGTGCCACCACCTACCAGGGGCAAGCTTTCTTT.

The chain links TRBV30 to TRBJ1-2, with 7 bases lining up with TRBD1. After removal of 4 bases from V and 3 bases from J, the junction contained 17 bases not matched to a gene. The CDR3 consists of 17 residues. CDR1 is GTSNPN, CDR2 SVGIG, per germline (reference sequence). The CDR3, as DNA: TGTGCCTGGACACCCGACCGGGACAGACAAACCCACTATGGCTACACCTTC. Its protein product is CAWTPDRDRQTHYGYTF. Full variable domain (remainder filled in from reference TRBV30 and TRBJ1-2): SQTIHQWPATLVQPVGSPLSLECTVEGTSNPNLYWYRQAAGRGLQLLFYSVGIGQISSEVPQNLSASRPQDRQFILSSKKLLLSDSGFYLCAWTPDRDRQTHYGYTFGSGTRLTVV.

The chain is built from TRBV18 and TRBJ1-1; possibly TRBD1 for D (6 bases). Trimming stripped 2 bases from V and 4 bases from J, with 17 bases between. This CDR3 comprises 16 residues. Germline CDR1 reads KGHSH; CDR2 reads LQKENI. CDR3 DNA sequence: TGTGCCAGCTCACCAACGGGACAACCTTGGGGCACTGAAGCTTTCTTT. Translated: CASSPTGQPWGTEAFF.

The chain uses TRBV2 and TRBJ2-7, with D possibly being TRBD1 (6 bases). The CDR3 runs to 16 residues. The V end was cut by 0 bases, the J end by 3 bases, with 15 bases between. The germline CDR1 and CDR2 sequences are SNHLY and FYNNEI. CDR3 sequence: CASSEATGYPYYEQYF. The CDR3 DNA follows: TGTGCCAGCAGTGAAGCTACAGGGTACCCTTACTACGAGCAGTACTTC.

V usage is TRBV29-1 and J usage is TRBJ2-3; D may correspond to TRBD1 or TRBD2 (5 bases each). The ends were cut back, 3 bases at V and 2 bases at J, with 9 bases in the middle. This CDR3 spans 13 amino acids. Germline CDR1 and CDR2: SQVTM and ANQGSEA. The CDR3, as DNA: TGCAGCGTTGAGGGGGATCCCACAGATACGCAGTATTTT. This translates into CSVEGDPTDTQYF.

The rearrangement links TRBV7-9 to TRBJ1-5; D is unresolved. V lost 1 base and J lost 5, with 18 bases in between. This CDR3 comprises 17 residues. Germline CDR1 reads SEHNR; CDR2 reads FQNEAQ (reference sequence). CDR3 region: CASSLVRAGQLYQPQHF. The CDR3 DNA is TGTGCCAGCAGCTTAGTTAGGGCGGGCCAGTTATATCAGCCCCAGCATTTT.